A selection of T cell receptor beta chains follows, all from one sample in a study of OX40 agonist ivuxolimab in advanced cancers. TCRdb keeps only in-frame clones here, not all; method: immunoSEQ multiplex PCR. The data show tens of thousands of clones, about 85% seen once. This specimen was CD4+ or CD8+ T cells sorted from blood, taken in a trial of the OX40 agonist ivuxolimab. These TCRs come from an adult with an advanced solid tumor such as melanoma, head and neck, liver or kidney cancer. Both conserved end residues are part of each CDR3. Each record gives: J gene, V gene, D gene, clone size, CDR3 DNA, CDR3 protein. D genes are given only for firm matches. Some rows have no size entry. The others give once, few or many, or a class for an expanded clone.

>TRBJ1-1|TRBV5-1|.|.
TGCGCCAGCAGCTTAGCAGGGAGAGGTTCTGAAGCTTTCTTT
CASSLAGRGSEAFF
>TRBJ2-1|TRBV5-6|.|.
TGTGCCAGCAGCTCAGGGCTTGCCTACAATGAGCAGTTCTTC
CASSSGLAYNEQFF
>TRBJ2-1|TRBV11-1|TRBD2|.
TGTGCCAGCAGCCCCGCCGGGACTAGCGGGCGGCAGTTCTTC
CASSPAGTSGRQFF
>TRBJ2-5|TRBV5-4|.|.
TGTGCCAGCAGCTCGTCGGGGCCGGAGAGGTTAGAGACCCAGTACTTC
CASSSSGPERLETQYF
>TRBJ2-2|TRBV27|TRBD2|large
TGTGCCAGCAGCGAGGTAGCGGGAGCCCCCGGGGAGCTGTTTTTT
CASSEVAGAPGELFF
>TRBJ2-1|TRBV7-2|.|.
TGTGCCAGCAGCGCGGGACCGCCTGCCTACAATGAGCAGTTCTTC
CASSAGPPAYNEQFF
>TRBJ1-4|TRBV19|.|.
TGTGCCAGTAGCGCCATCTTCAAGGTGGCTCGTGAAAAACTGTTTTTT
CASSAIFKVAREKLFF
>TRBJ2-2|TRBV29-1|.|.
TGCAGCGTTCTGGACGGTAACACCGGGGAGCTGTTTTTT
CSVLDGNTGELFF
>TRBJ1-2|TRBV4-3|.|.
TGCGCCAGCAGCCAAGATGAGATGACGAGACTAGCTAACTATGGCTACACCTTC
CASSQDEMTRLANYGYTF
>TRBJ2-7|TRBV9|.|.
TGTGCCAGCAGCGTAGCGGGACCCCTCCCTTACGAGCAGTACTTC
CASSVAGPLPYEQYF
>TRBJ2-3|TRBV10-3|.|.
TGTGCCACCGAACAGACCCGAACAGATACGCAGTATTTT
CATEQTRTDTQYF
>TRBJ2-7|TRBV19|TRBD2|once
TGTGCCAGTAGTCTCTCCGGGACTAGCGACGAGCAGTACTTC
CASSLSGTSDEQYF
>TRBJ2-1|TRBV28|.|.
TGTGCCAGCACCCCTAGGGGAAGCTCCTACAATGAGCAGTTCTTC
CASTPRGSSYNEQFF
>TRBJ1-4|TRBV5-1|.|.
TGCGCCAGCAGCCTCCGGGACGGGAATGAAAAACTGTTTTTT
CASSLRDGNEKLFF
>TRBJ1-4|TRBV30|TRBD1|.
TGTGCCTGGCAGAACCGGGACAGGGCAACTGAAAAACTGTTTTTT
CAWQNRDRATEKLFF
>TRBJ2-3|TRBV15|TRBD1|.
TGTGCCACCAGTATAACGGGACAGGGGCGGGATACGCAGTATTTT
CATSITGQGRDTQYF
>TRBJ2-6|TRBV7-6|.|.
TGTGCCAGCAGCTTAGGCTATGGGTCTGGGGCCAACGTCCTGACTTTC
CASSLGYGSGANVLTF
>TRBJ2-4|TRBV29-1|.|.
TGCAGCCCCGGAGATGATGGCAAGAAAAACATTCAGTACTTC
CSPGDDGKKNIQYF
>TRBJ2-1|TRBV14|TRBD2|once
TGTGCCAGCAGCCCTTCGCGCAGGGGACTAGCGAATGAGCAGTTCTTC
CASSPSRRGLANEQFF
>TRBJ2-5|TRBV11-3|.|.
TGTGCCAGCAGCGCCTACGGTGCAGGAGAGACCCAGTACTTC
CASSAYGAGETQYF
>TRBJ2-7|TRBV30|TRBD2|.
TGTGCCTGGAGTCCCAATGGACTAGAATCATACGAGCAGTACTTC
CAWSPNGLESYEQYF
>TRBJ1-2|TRBV30|TRBD1|once
TGTGCCTGGAGTGAGACAGGGGAGAGCGGGTTAAACTATGGCTACACCTTC
CAWSETGESGLNYGYTF
>TRBJ2-7|TRBV9|TRBD2|.
TGTGCCAGCAGCTCCCTAGCGGAGGCCTACGAGCAGTACTTC
CASSSLAEAYEQYF
>TRBJ1-2|TRBV5-5|.|.
TGTGCCAGCAGCTTGGACGGTAACTATGGCTACACCTTC
CASSLDGNYGYTF
>TRBJ1-3|TRBV5-4|.|.
TGTGCCAGCAGCTTGGGGAGTTCTGGAAACACCATATATTTT
CASSLGSSGNTIYF
>TRBJ2-7|TRBV18|TRBD1|.
TGTGCCAGCTCACTTGGGACAGGGGGCGAGAGTCGCGAGCAGTACTTC
CASSLGTGGESREQYF
>TRBJ1-6|TRBV7-9|.|.
TGTGCCAGCAGCTTAGGTTATACCGATAATTCACCCCTCCACTTT
CASSLGYTDNSPLHF
>TRBJ2-3|TRBV10-3|.|.
TGTGCCATCAGCGACTCGGGAGTGGCAGATACGCAGTATTTT
CAISDSGVADTQYF
>TRBJ2-3|TRBV28|TRBD2|.
TGTGCCAGCAGTTGGGGACTAGCGGGAGGGTTCGGCACAGATACGCAGTATTTT
CASSWGLAGGFGTDTQYF
>TRBJ2-1|TRBV28|TRBD2|.
TGTGCCAGCAGTTTGTCCTTACTAGCGGGAGGGGCTGAGCAGTTCTTC
CASSLSLLAGGAEQFF
>TRBJ2-3|TRBV6-4|TRBD2|once
TGTGCCAGCAGTGATATAGCGGGAGGTTCAGATACGCAGTATTTT
CASSDIAGGSDTQYF
>TRBJ1-5|TRBV28|.|.
TGTGCCAGCAGCCCTGCCCTACTCGAAAGCAATCAGCCCCAGCATTTT
CASSPALLESNQPQHF